This T cell receptor (beta chain) comes out of a study of shared clonotypes between healthy human individuals. On the study more broadly: The study enrolled two women and three men aged 18 to 49.

Looked up from germline, CDR1 is SNHLY and CDR2 is FYNNEI. The CDR3 loop spans 13 amino acids. The V and J ends lost 8 bases and 2 bases respectively, with 11 bases between them. As to this clone: What it recognizes is unknown.

General study results and limits: Sampling used blood alone; tissue repertoires probably differ.

What was sequenced on ten immunoSEQ deep assay plates was unsorted PBMC DNA. Sequenced by immunoSEQ multiplex PCR; TCRdb stores in-frame clones only, minus some. The sample carries some 510,000 clones, around 74% recorded once. The gene calls are TRBV2 and TRBJ2-3; D is undetermined. The clonotype was recovered from a middle-aged woman in good health. Some clones in this sample may be carry-over from other donors' samples. The sequenced sample was PBMCs. The CDR3 protein is CASRRSTTDTQYF. CDR3 in DNA: TGTGCCAGCCGTCGGTCCACCACAGATACGCAGTATTTT.